This T cell receptor beta chain was sequenced in a study of cytomegalovirus exposure and HLA in healthy donors. The CDR3 is made up of 15 amino acids. V was cut by 1 base and J by 4 bases, with 13 bases left in between. CDR1 and CDR2 from the germline V gene are MNHNS and SASEGT. In the case of this clone: The antigen is undetermined.

Findings and limits, study-wide: The study listed 150 to 200 cytomegalovirus-associated TCR beta chains. A further, later analysis showed that HLA-associated TCR beta chains (compared with equally common others) were more clonally expanded.

The PCR was carried out with 60 Vbeta primers and 13 Jbeta primers. The method was immunoSEQ multiplex PCR; TCRdb's version includes in-frame clones alone and lacks a portion of them. The sample records about 200,000 clones, about 80% being singletons. While unrecorded immune exposures were likely, the donors were nominally healthy when sampled. The chain uses TRBV6-1 and TRBJ1-2, with D hard to call. The sequenced material came from PBMCs. This clonotype was sampled from a woman under 40 in good health and CMV-seropositive. The CDR3 protein is CASSEVGRLGYGYTF. The DNA of the CDR3 is TGTGCCAGCAGTGAAGTAGGCAGGTTGGGCTATGGCTACACCTTC.